This T cell receptor beta chain was sequenced for a study of beta chain features in type 1 diabetes. The study's findings and limits: Relative to healthy donors, patients appeared to have naive, central memory and Treg TCRB repertoires that were more similar. Reduced insertions and increased deletions marked VDJ junctions in type 1 diabetes patients. People with Type 1 diabetes carried modestly yet significantly shorter TCRB CDR3s in all four CD4+ subsets. A definitive answer on HLA type influencing TCRB rearrangement was not reached here.

The investigators reverse transcribed all of the isolated RNA, so they sequenced expressed TCRB transcripts. Clones were sequenced by immunoSEQ multiplex PCR, and TCRdb holds only the in-frame ones, with some missing. The repertoire holds about 140,000 clones, with 10% to 15% as singletons. Purity exceeding 98% was reached by all sorted populations. Points on this clone: What it binds is not known.

The sequencing input was central memory CD4+ T cells from blood. The TCR comes from a man in his late teens or twenties with type 1 diabetes.

The CDR3 loop is CASSQGQVFLTGELFF. The DNA for the CDR3 is TGTGCCAGCAGCCAAGGGCAGGTTTTTCTCACCGGGGAGCTGTTTTTT. The rearrangement links TRBV14 to TRBJ2-2; unclear D gene. Trimming cost V 1 base and J 4 bases, with 13 bases left between them. The CDR3 loop spans 16 amino acids. Germline CDR1 is SGHDN and CDR2 is FVKESK. Full variable domain (remainder filled in from reference TRBV14 and TRBJ2-2): EAGVTQFPSHSVIEKGQTVTLRCDPISGHDNLYWYRRVMGKEIKFLLHFVKESKQDESGMPNNRFLAERTGGTYSTLKVQPAELEDSGVYFCASSQGQVFLTGELFFGEGSRLTVL.